The present entry profiles one T cell receptor beta chain with its context. Use of 60 Vbeta and 13 Jbeta primers characterized the PCR. Generated by immunoSEQ multiplex PCR, the TCRdb table keeps only in-frame clones and is missing some. The repertoire holds approximately 140,000 clones, with approximately 80% as singletons. These data belong to a study of cytomegalovirus exposure and HLA in healthy donors. The CDR3 is 13 amino acids. Germline V gives CDR1 MNHEY, CDR2 SVGAGI. Losses at the gene ends were 6 bases for V and 3 bases for J; bases not matched to a gene: 3. Samples came from healthy bone marrow donors.

The J gene is TRBJ2-7, the V gene TRBV6-5; TRBD1 agrees at 9 bases. The receptor was derived from a woman aged 35 to 49 in good health and CMV-seronegative. The sequenced material came from PBMCs. CDR3 protein: CASRDRGGYEQYF. CDR3 DNA sequence: TGTGCCAGCAGAGACAGGGGGGGCTACGAGCAGTACTTC.